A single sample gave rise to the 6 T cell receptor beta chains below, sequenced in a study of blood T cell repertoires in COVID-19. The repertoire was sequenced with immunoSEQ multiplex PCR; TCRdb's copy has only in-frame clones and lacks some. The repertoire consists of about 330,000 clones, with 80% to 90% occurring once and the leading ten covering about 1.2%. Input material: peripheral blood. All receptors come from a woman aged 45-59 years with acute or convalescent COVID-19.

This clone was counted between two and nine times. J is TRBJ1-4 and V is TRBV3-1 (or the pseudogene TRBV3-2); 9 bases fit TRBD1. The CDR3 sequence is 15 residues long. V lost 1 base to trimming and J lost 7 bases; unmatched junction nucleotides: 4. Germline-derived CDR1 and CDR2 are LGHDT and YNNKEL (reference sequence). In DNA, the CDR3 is TGTGCCAGCAGCCAAGCCGACAGGGGGGGTGAAAAACTGTTTTTT. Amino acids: CASSQADRGGEKLFF.

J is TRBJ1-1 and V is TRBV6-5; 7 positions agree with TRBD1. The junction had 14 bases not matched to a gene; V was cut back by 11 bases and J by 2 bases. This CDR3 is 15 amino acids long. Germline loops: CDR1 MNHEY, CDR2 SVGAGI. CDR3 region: CAASPDRAENTEAFF. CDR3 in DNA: TGTGCCGCATCGCCTGACAGGGCAGAAAACACTGAAGCTTTCTTT.

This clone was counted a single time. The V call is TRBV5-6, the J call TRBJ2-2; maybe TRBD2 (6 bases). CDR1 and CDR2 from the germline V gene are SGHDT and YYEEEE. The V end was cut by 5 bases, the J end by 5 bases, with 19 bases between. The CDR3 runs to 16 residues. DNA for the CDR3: TGTGCCAGCAGGGCCGGGGGACGACCCCATACCGGGGAGCTGTTTTTT. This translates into CASRAGGRPHTGELFF.

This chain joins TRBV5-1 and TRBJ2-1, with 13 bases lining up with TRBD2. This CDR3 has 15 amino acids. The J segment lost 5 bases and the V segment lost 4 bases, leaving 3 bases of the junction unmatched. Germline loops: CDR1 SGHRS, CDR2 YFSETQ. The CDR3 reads CASSLTSGRDNEQFF. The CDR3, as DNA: TGCGCCAGCAGCCTAACTAGCGGGAGGGACAATGAGCAGTTCTTC.

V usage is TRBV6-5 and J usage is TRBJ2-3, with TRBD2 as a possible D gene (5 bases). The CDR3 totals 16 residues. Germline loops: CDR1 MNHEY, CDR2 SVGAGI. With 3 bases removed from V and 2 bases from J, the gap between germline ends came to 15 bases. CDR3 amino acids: CASSYTPGTNTDTQYF. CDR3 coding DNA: TGTGCCAGCAGTTATACCCCGGGAACGAACACAGATACGCAGTATTTT.

The CDR3 is CASSVLSIVNTEAFF. The CDR3 DNA sequence: TGTGCCAGCAGTGTTTTGTCTATCGTGAACACTGAAGCTTTCTTT. This chain links TRBV2 with TRBJ1-1; D remains ambiguous. Germline V gene data show CDR1 as SNHLY and CDR2 as FYNNEI. CDR3 length equals 15 residues. Trimming removed 4 bases at V and 0 bases at J, with 12 bases between.